A selection of T cell receptor beta chains follows, all from one sample in a study of T cells in Graves' hyperthyroidism and ophthalmopathy. TCRdb processed the multiplex PCR reads anew with MiXCR; each CDR3 protein has one entry. This sample has roughly 350,000 distinct CDR3 sequences, with approximately 15% found just once. Sequences were obtained from blood. The receptors were gathered from a woman aged 25-40 years with Graves' hyperthyroidism. Both conserved end residues are part of each CDR3. D genes are given only for firm matches. Some rows have no size entry. The others give once, few or many, or a class for an expanded clone.

j_gene | abundance | v_gene | d_gene | CDR3aa | CDR3nt
TRBJ1-2 | few | TRBV9 | TRBD1 | CASSGSGGPLYGYTF | TGTGCCAGCAGCGGTTCAGGGGGCCCCCTCTATGGCTACACCTTC
TRBJ1-5 | NA | TRBV12-5 | TRBD1 | CASGCRQGAVGQPQHF | TGTGCTAGTGGTTGTCGACAGGGGGCAGTGGGACAGCCCCAGCATTTT
TRBJ2-1 | once | TRBV19 | TRBD2 | CASSIVGRTSGRNNEQFF | TGTGCCAGTAGTATTGTTGGTCGGACTAGCGGGAGGAACAATGAGCAGTTCTTC
TRBJ2-1 | NA | TRBV4-2 | NA | CASSQPFRGGSGGEQFF | TGTGCCAGCAGCCAACCATTCAGGGGCGGGTCGGGGGGTGAGCAGTTCTTC
TRBJ2-1 | NA | TRBV5-1 | TRBD1 | CASSRGDRVDEQFF | TGCGCCAGCAGCAGAGGAGACAGGGTAGATGAGCAGTTCTTC
TRBJ1-2 | many | TRBV6-1 | NA | CASSEMAWGYTF | TGTGCCAGCAGTGAAATGGCGTGGGGCTACACCTTC
TRBJ2-1 | NA | TRBV20-1 | TRBD2 | CSATSGRGNNEQFF | TGCAGTGCAACCAGCGGGAGAGGGAACAATGAGCAGTTCTTC
TRBJ1-1 | NA | TRBV9 | NA | CASSVDPRGTEAFF | TGTGCCAGCAGCGTAGATCCGAGGGGCACTGAAGCTTTCTTT
TRBJ1-1 | many | TRBV11-2 | TRBD1 | CASSLGPGQGAYGFF | TGTGCCAGCAGCTTGGGGCCGGGACAGGGGGCGTACGGTTTCTTT
TRBJ1-2 | many | TRBV10-3 | NA | CAITPAGLYGYTF | TGTGCCATCACGCCGGCCGGACTCTATGGCTACACCTTC
TRBJ1-2 | NA | TRBV7-9 | NA | CASRQATAYGYTF | TGTGCCAGCAGACAGGCGACGGCCTATGGCTACACCTTC
TRBJ1-1 | NA | TRBV2 | TRBD1 | CATNRQGGGGNTEAFF | TGTGCCACGAACCGACAGGGGGGTGGAGGAAACACTGAAGCTTTCTTT
TRBJ1-4 | NA | TRBV5-1 | NA | CASSLNGNEKLFF | TGCGCCAGCAGCTTGAACGGTAATGAAAAACTGTTTTTT
TRBJ1-1 | few | TRBV7-9 | NA | CASIQMNTEAFF | TGTGCCAGCATCCAGATGAACACTGAAGCTTTCTTT
TRBJ1-1 | NA | TRBV20-1 | NA | CSARDSERRMNTEAFF | TGCAGTGCTAGAGACAGCGAGCGACGGATGAACACTGAAGCTTTCTTT
TRBJ2-5 | few | TRBV20-1 | TRBD2 | CSVLSGLAGGTETQYF | TGCAGTGTCCTATCAGGACTAGCGGGGGGTACAGAGACCCAGTACTTC
TRBJ2-3 | many | TRBV7-7 | NA | CASSFAADTQYF | TGTGCTAGCAGCTTTGCGGCGGATACGCAGTATTTT
TRBJ2-1 | NA | TRBV5-4 | TRBD2 | CASSWGLAAYNEQFF | TGTGCCAGCAGCTGGGGACTAGCGGCTTACAATGAGCAGTTCTTC
TRBJ2-7 | few | TRBV7-8 | NA | CASRGQGRHEQYF | TGTGCCAGCAGAGGGCAGGGACGACACGAGCAGTACTTC
TRBJ2-5 | many | TRBV11-2 | TRBD1 | CASSLPTGLRTQYF | TGTGCCAGCAGCTTACCGACAGGGTTGAGGACCCAGTACTTC
TRBJ2-3 | few | TRBV4-2 | NA | CASSQGQITDTQYF | TGTGCCAGCAGCCAAGGACAGATCACAGATACGCAGTATTTT
TRBJ2-1 | many | TRBV6-2/TRBV6-3 | TRBD2 | CATGTSVNNEQFF | TGTGCCACTGGGACTAGCGTCAACAATGAGCAGTTCTTC
TRBJ2-1 | many | TRBV7-9 | TRBD1 | CASSTGTANNEQFF | TGTGCCAGCAGCACCGGGACAGCTAACAATGAGCAGTTCTTC
TRBJ2-7 | many | TRBV2 | TRBD1 | CASSEVRTGAYEQYF | TGTGCCAGCAGTGAAGTGCGGACAGGGGCCTACGAGCAGTACTTC
TRBJ2-5 | NA | TRBV27 | TRBD2 | CASKPRGRHQETQYF | TGTGCCAGCAAGCCACGCGGGAGGCACCAAGAGACCCAGTACTTC
TRBJ2-1 | few | TRBV3-1 | NA | CASSQDSGIYNEQFF | TGTGCCAGCAGCCAAGATTCCGGGATCTACAATGAGCAGTTCTTC
TRBJ2-3 | many | TRBV12-3/TRBV12-4 | NA | CASSLGASTDTQYF | TGTGCCAGCAGCTTAGGCGCCTCCACAGATACGCAGTATTTT
TRBJ2-5 | many | TRBV28 | NA | CASSIGRETQYF | TGTGCCAGCAGTATCGGGAGAGAGACCCAGTACTTC
TRBJ2-5 | many | TRBV15 | NA | CATSTRLATLRGTQYF | TGTGCCACCAGCACCAGACTAGCTACCCTCAGGGGGACCCAGTACTTC
TRBJ1-2 | NA | TRBV25-1 | NA | CASSESRAGYTF | TGTGCCAGCAGTGAATCCAGGGCTGGCTACACCTTC
TRBJ2-7 | many | TRBV20-1 | TRBD2 | CSARDRGLAGHYEQYF | TGCAGTGCTAGAGATCGGGGACTAGCGGGACACTACGAGCAGTACTTC
TRBJ1-2 | few | TRBV15 | TRBD1 | CATSNPTGALAYTF | TGTGCCACCAGCAACCCGACAGGGGCCCTCGCCTACACCTTC
TRBJ2-3 | NA | TRBV19 | TRBD2 | CASTLGREKDTQYF | TGTGCCAGTACCCTGGGGCGGGAGAAAGATACGCAGTATTTT
TRBJ1-1 | many | TRBV14 | NA | CASSPLEENTEAFF | TGTGCCAGCAGCCCCCTAGAGGAGAACACTGAAGCTTTCTTT
TRBJ1-6 | NA | TRBV4-1 | NA | CASSPTGSPLHF | TGCGCCAGCAGCCCTACCGGATCACCCCTCCACTTT
TRBJ2-1 | many | TRBV10-3 | NA | CAISELEGISYNEQFF | TGTGCCATCAGTGAGTTAGAGGGAATCTCCTACAATGAGCAGTTCTTC
TRBJ1-2 | NA | TRBV19 | NA | CASSIGWDLSGYTF | TGTGCCAGTAGTATTGGCTGGGACTTGAGTGGCTACACCTTC
TRBJ2-1 | once | TRBV19 | NA | CASSTSGDMGEQFF | TGTGCCAGTAGTACATCAGGGGATATGGGTGAGCAGTTCTTC
TRBJ1-5 | once | TRBV19 | NA | CASIRPGAGNQPQHF | TGTGCCAGTATTAGACCTGGGGCCGGCAATCAGCCCCAGCATTTT
TRBJ2-7 | NA | TRBV28 | NA | CATSGRDEQYF | TGTGCCACCTCTGGTAGGGACGAGCAGTACTTC
TRBJ1-5 | NA | TRBV15 | TRBD1 | CATSRDYRGDDQPQHF | TGTGCCACCAGCAGAGATTACAGGGGCGACGATCAGCCCCAGCATTTT
TRBJ2-1 | few | TRBV19 | NA | CASSIGPLRGRWLDSEQFF | TGTGCCAGTAGTATAGGGCCCCTACGGGGACGTTGGTTGGATAGTGAGCAGTTCTTC